One and the same sample provided the 8 T cell receptor beta chains below, sequenced in a study of blood T cell repertoires in COVID-19. Profiling relied on immunoSEQ multiplex PCR, and the TCRdb table lists in-frame clones only, not all of them. The table shows 350,000 to 400,000 clones, with roughly nine tenths occurring only once. Sequencing input: PBMCs or T cells enriched from blood (not recorded which). The receptors shown here come from a woman in her thirties or forties who had been exposed to COVID-19.

In regard to this clone: Here the CDR3 omits its conserved ending phenylalanine or tryptophan, so a read error is the likely source. This chain connects TRBV18 to TRBJ2-7, with a weak D call TRBD1 (6 bases). V lost 0 bases and J 4 bases, leaving 13 bases between the germline ends. The CDR3 consists of 15 residues. Germline V gene data show CDR1 as KGHSH and CDR2 as LQKENI. The CDR3, as DNA: TGTGCCAGCTCACCACCGGCTAGGGGGTCTTACGAGCAGTACCTC. Encoded protein: CASSPPARGSYEQYL.

V usage is TRBV7-9 and J usage is TRBJ2-1; 7 nucleotides match TRBD2. The CDR3 runs 15 residues. The germline V gene has CDR1 SEHNR and CDR2 FQNEAQ (reference sequence). V shed 7 bases and J 8 bases; nucleotides not matched to a gene: 14. As DNA, the CDR3 is TGTGCCAGCACCGGAGGGAGGGAGGGCCAGGATGAGCAGTTCTTC. The encoded protein is CASTGGREGQDEQFF.

J is TRBJ1-1 and V is TRBV11-3; D not resolved. Deletions cut 5 bases from V and 4 bases from J, with 14 bases between. The CDR3 length is 14 residues. Germline lookup yields CDR1 SGHNT and CDR2 YENEEA. The CDR3: CASSPSFWATEAFF. The DNA for the CDR3 is TGTGCCAGCAGCCCATCCTTCTGGGCCACTGAAGCTTTCTTT.

This clone came up once. The chain uses TRBV24-1 and TRBJ1-1, with D possibly matching TRBD1 (6 bases). Deletions cut 2 bases from V and 1 base from J, with 10 bases between. The CDR3 has 15 residues. Germline V gives CDR1 KGHDR, CDR2 SFDVKD. The CDR3 is CATSDSSRGNTEAFF. CDR3 coding DNA: TGTGCCACCAGTGATTCCAGCAGGGGGAACACTGAAGCTTTCTTT.

The chain is built from TRBV7-2 and TRBJ1-5; D perhaps matches TRBD1 (5 bases). The V and J ends lost 5 bases and 2 bases respectively, with 13 bases between them. The CDR3 sequence is 15 residues long. Per the germline V gene, CDR1 is SGHTA and CDR2 is FQGNSA. The CDR3 here is CASSDQGLGNQPQHF. The CDR3 DNA sequence: TGTGCCAGCAGCGATCAGGGCTTAGGCAATCAGCCCCAGCATTTT.

The V and J genes are TRBV5-1 and TRBJ1-1, with TRBD1 as a possible D gene (6 bases). The CDR3 runs to 18 residues. The germline V gene has CDR1 SGHRS and CDR2 YFSETQ. V gave up 0 bases and J gave up 1 base, with 19 bases separating them. Here the CDR3 reads CASSLDPSVTGQNTEAFF. The CDR3 DNA sequence: TGCGCCAGCAGCTTGGACCCGTCAGTGACAGGCCAGAACACTGAAGCTTTCTTT.

The genes are TRBV30 and TRBJ1-6; 9 bases map to TRBD1. The CDR3 is made up of 15 amino acids. CDR1 and CDR2 from the germline V gene are GTSNPN and SVGIG (reference sequence). The V segment lost 2 bases and the J segment 5 bases; nucleotides outside the gene matches: 4. The CDR3 DNA sequence: TGTGCCTGGAGTCGTGACAGGGGGAATAATTCACCCCTCCACTTT. It translates to CAWSRDRGNNSPLHF.

The rearrangement joins TRBV19 to TRBJ1-1; TRBD1 agrees at 8 bases. Germline CDR1 LNHDA, CDR2 SQIVND (reference sequence). Germline trimming cut 5 bases from V and 12 bases from J; bases unmatched to any gene: 14. This CDR3 is built from 14 residues. CDR3 DNA: TGTGCCAGTAGTCCAAACCGGGACAGGTCTGTGTCTTTCTTT. Protein product: CASSPNRDRSVSFF.